This T cell receptor (beta chain) is from a study of long-term antiretroviral therapy in people with HIV. Study-wide findings and caveats: Patients on ART gained diversity, which nonetheless stayed below transplant donor controls. Blood collection from about 2003 to 2018 possibly occurred under older ART regimens. HIV repertoires spanned narrower CDR3 length ranges than controls.

Per donor, at least one pre-ART and at least two post-ART PBMC samples were obtained. To note about this clone: Its matching antigen is unknown.

Survey-level resolution applied to immunoSEQ assay v3.0. Clones were read by immunoSEQ multiplex PCR, and TCRdb kept only the in-frame ones, dropping some. The sample contains 25,000 to 30,000 clones, 70% to 90% of which appear only once. V dropped 0 bases and J dropped 0; count of bases not matched to a gene: 0. This CDR3 has 15 residues. Looked up from germline, CDR1 is SGHRS and CDR2 is YFSETQ. J is TRBJ2-3 and V is TRBV5-1, with 8 bases fitting TRBD2. The source was unsorted PBMCs, collected 1.8 years after starting antiretroviral therapy. The clonotype comes from a woman younger than 30 with HIV. This chain's CDR3 is CASSLASGSTDTQYF. The CDR3, as DNA: TGCGCCAGCAGCTTGGCTAGCGGGAGCACAGATACGCAGTATTTT.